The 27 T cell receptor beta chains listed next were all sequenced from one sample in a study of glioma-infiltrating T cells. TCR alpha and beta CDR3 regions were amplified from RNA using iRepertoire nested multiplex PCR. TCRdb reprocessed the multiplex PCR reads with MiXCR, giving one entry per CDR3 protein. The sample includes approximately 1,900 distinct CDR3 sequences, roughly 30% seen only once; the top ten take under 45%. The sequenced sample consisted of glioma tissue, nonneoplastic brain tissue, or PBMCs (not recorded which). The receptors stem from a human donor with low-grade glioma or glioblastoma, undergoing nonglioma brain surgery, or in good health (not recorded which).

This clonotype rates as medium-sized. The chain recombines TRBV28 with TRBJ2-1, with D tentatively TRBD2 (6 bases). The CDR3 loop spans 11 amino acids. Germline V gene data show CDR1 as MDHEN and CDR2 as SYDVKM. V gave up 7 bases and J gave up 10 bases, with 11 bases separating them. The CDR3 loop reads CASTWGEEQFF. CDR3 bases: TGTGCCAGCACCTGGGGGGAAGAGCAGTTCTTC. The whole variable domain, remainder taken from reference TRBV28 and TRBJ2-1, is DVKVTQSSRYLVKRTGEKVFLECVQDMDHENMFWYRQDPGLGLRLIYFSYDVKMKEKGDIPEGYSVSREKKERFSLILESASTNQTSMYLCASTWGEEQFFGPGTRLTVL.

Only one count was recorded for this clonotype. Mismatch with germline at one junction end may stem from a read error. In DNA form, the CDR3 reads TGCGCCAGCAGGGACCCGGGCGGGGAGCAGTACTTC. It specifies CASRDPGGEQYF. This sequence joins TRBV11-2 and TRBJ2-7; the D gene could be TRBD1 or TRBD2 (5 bases each). The CDR3 spans 12 residues. The germline V gene encodes CDR1 SGHAT and CDR2 FQNNGV.

This clonotype was counted between two and nine times. V usage is TRBV18 and J usage is TRBJ2-3; D gene unclear. The CDR3 is 16 residues long. Germline CDR1 is KGHSH and CDR2 is LQKENI. The V and J ends lost 3 bases and 0 bases respectively, with 13 bases between them. The CDR3 loop is CASSPPDGSSTDTQYF. CDR3 in DNA: TGTGCCAGCTCACCCCCGGACGGGTCTAGCACAGATACGCAGTATTTT.

As concerns this clonotype: Likely a read error: the CDR3 ends without its conserved phenylalanine or tryptophan. The CDR3 DNA is TGTGCCAGCCGCACCGGGGCAGCCTATGGCTACACCCTC. Translation gives CASRTGAAYGYTL. The rearrangement uses TRBV27 and TRBJ1-2, with D possibly being TRBD1 (5 bases). The CDR3 is 13 amino acids. V was cut by 8 bases and J by 4 bases, with 14 bases left in between. CDR1 is MNHEY, CDR2 SMNVEV, per germline (reference sequence).

This clonotype is medium-sized. The rearrangement links TRBV7-6 to TRBJ2-3; D is undetermined. The CDR3 has 12 amino acids. Germline lookup yields CDR1 SGHVS and CDR2 FNYEAQ. V lost 3 bases and J lost 5, with 6 bases in between. The chain's CDR3 is CASSLGRDTQYF. The CDR3 DNA reads as TGTGCCAGCAGCTTGGGCCGAGATACGCAGTATTTT.

Notes on this clonotype: This may be a read error: a much more frequent sequence differs by one nucleotide. The chain couples TRBV3-1 to TRBJ2-1, with 12 bases identical to TRBD2. The CDR3 has 17 amino acids. Germline CDR1 reads LGHDT; CDR2 reads YNNKEL (reference sequence). The CDR3 here is CASRQGTSGFDYNEQFF. CDR3 DNA: TGTGCCAGCAGACAAGGGACTAGCGGGTTCGATTACAATGAGCAGTTCTTC.

This clonotype is medium-sized (0.01 to 0.1%) within its sample. The chain recombines TRBV5-1 with TRBJ2-3; 8 bases agree with TRBD2. The CDR3 is made up of 12 amino acids. Germline V gives CDR1 SGHRS, CDR2 YFSETQ. V lost 0 bases to trimming and J lost 9 bases; unmatched junction nucleotides: 0. The CDR3 sequence is CASSLERGTQYF. The CDR3 coding sequence is TGCGCCAGCAGCTTGGAGCGGGGGACGCAGTATTTT. Complete variable domain (other parts from reference TRBV5-1 and TRBJ2-3): KAGVTQTPRYLIKTRGQQVTLSCSPISGHRSVSWYQQTPGQGLQFLFEYFSETQRNKGNFPGRFSGRQFSNSRSEMNVSTLELGDSALYLCASSLERGTQYFGPGTRLTVL.

This chain links TRBV5-4 with TRBJ2-7, with TRBD2 identical over 7 bases. Germline V CDR1 and CDR2: SGHNT, YYREEE (reference sequence). The CDR3 length is 15 residues. Trimming took 2 bases from V and 1 from J; bases not matched to a gene: 6. The CDR3 loop reads CASSLRGLGSYEQYF. As DNA, the CDR3 is TGTGCCAGCAGCTTACGAGGACTAGGATCCTACGAGCAGTACTTC.

This clonotype is medium-sized in the sample. The V call is TRBV19, the J call TRBJ2-7; either TRBD1 or TRBD2 may fit D (5 bases each). This CDR3 region has 14 residues. V was cut by 5 bases and J by 0 bases, with 11 bases left in between. Germline CDR1 is LNHDA and CDR2 is SQIVND (reference sequence). The CDR3 nucleotides are TGTGCCAGTAGTGATCCAGGGAGCTCCTACGAGCAGTACTTC. Translating gives CASSDPGSSYEQYF.

The sample holds a few counts of this clonotype. V usage is TRBV12-3 or TRBV12-4 and J usage is TRBJ2-1; 8 nucleotides align to TRBD2. Germline trimming cut 6 bases from V and 4 bases from J; bases unmatched to any gene: 11. The CDR3 is 16 amino acids. Here the CDR3 DNA reads TGTGCCAGCAGATCCGCTACTAGCGGATCTTACAATGAGCAGTTCTTC. It encodes CASRSATSGSYNEQFF.

This clonotype ranks as medium-sized. The V call is TRBV15, the J call TRBJ2-5; 8 bases line up with TRBD2. The length of the CDR3 is 17 residues. J was trimmed by 3 bases and V by 0 bases; bases with no gene match: 9. CDR1 is LNHNV and CDR2 is YYDKDF in the germline V gene (reference sequence). Here the CDR3 reads CATSRDRTSGSKETQYF. Here the CDR3 DNA reads TGTGCCACCAGCAGAGATCGAACTAGCGGCTCTAAAGAGACCCAGTACTTC.

This clonotype is labeled as medium-sized. The chain combines TRBV28 with TRBJ2-1; D is uncertain. The V end was cut by 3 bases, the J end by 0 bases, with 9 bases between. This CDR3 is 15 amino acids long. CDR1 MDHEN and CDR2 SYDVKM come from the germline V gene. CDR3 sequence: CASSFRYGSYNEQFF. The CDR3 DNA is TGTGCCAGCAGTTTCCGGTATGGCTCCTACAATGAGCAGTTCTTC.

This clonotype is deemed medium-sized. The rearrangement links TRBV11-2 to TRBJ2-7, with TRBD2 matching 8 bases. This CDR3 has 13 residues. The junction had 5 bases not matched to a gene; V was cut back by 7 bases and J by 3 bases. Germline V gives CDR1 SGHAT, CDR2 FQNNGV. The CDR3 DNA is TGTGCCAGCACCCCCGGGAGGGGCTACGAGCAGTACTTC. Translated, it gives CASTPGRGYEQYF.

By sample share, this clonotype is medium-sized. The V gene is TRBV5-6, the J gene TRBJ1-1, with a tentative D call TRBD1 (6 bases). This CDR3 is built from 14 residues. With 4 bases removed from V and 2 bases from J, the gap between germline ends came to 12 bases. CDR1 SGHDT and CDR2 YYEEEE come from the germline V gene. CDR3 protein: CASSIQGTNTEAFF. Here the CDR3 DNA reads TGTGCCAGCAGCATACAAGGGACAAACACTGAAGCTTTCTTT.

The gene calls are TRBV4-1 and TRBJ2-7; tentative D call: TRBD2 (6 bases). Germline lookup yields CDR1 MGHRA and CDR2 YSYEKL. V lost 1 base and J lost 2, with 15 bases in between. The CDR3 runs 16 residues. This chain's CDR3 is CASSQGEAANTYEQYF. CDR3 in DNA: TGCGCCAGCAGCCAAGGGGAGGCAGCGAATACCTACGAGCAGTACTTC.

This clonotype is medium-sized. The V gene is TRBV20-1, the J gene TRBJ2-1, with D unresolved. Trimming stripped 8 bases from V and 2 bases from J, with 16 bases between. This CDR3 is built from 14 residues. Germline CDR1 and CDR2: DFQATT and SNEGSKA (reference sequence). The CDR3 region is CSTNLENTYNEQFF. The CDR3 region has the DNA TGCAGTACGAACTTAGAGAACACCTACAATGAGCAGTTCTTC.

By sample share, this clonotype is medium-sized. The gene calls are TRBV6-1 and TRBJ2-1, with a tentative D call TRBD1 (5 bases). Germline V gene lookup returns CDR1 MNHNS and CDR2 SASEGT. Trimming shortened V by 5 bases and J by 8 bases, and 16 bases separated the two germline ends. This CDR3 is built from 14 residues. For the CDR3, the DNA is TGTGCCAGCAGTTGGGGCTCTACGGGCGATGAGCAGTTCTTC. It specifies CASSWGSTGDEQFF.

In this sample, this clonotype is medium-sized. V is TRBV7-3 and J is TRBJ1-5; perhaps TRBD1 as D (6 bases). The V end lost 2 bases, the J end lost 3 bases, and 17 bases lay between the germline ends. CDR1 and CDR2 from the germline V gene are SGHTA and FQGTGA. CDR3 length: 17 residues. The CDR3 spells CASSLATTDSYNQPQHF. The CDR3 DNA sequence: TGTGCCAGCAGCTTAGCCACCACGGACAGCTACAATCAGCCCCAGCATTTT.

This clonotype is labeled medium-sized. The gene calls are TRBV20-1 and TRBJ1-1; D perhaps matches TRBD1 (6 bases). The CDR3 consists of 14 residues. V was clipped by 3 bases and J by 3 bases, with 14 bases between them. Germline CDR1 is DFQATT and CDR2 is SNEGSKA (reference sequence). CDR3 in amino acids: CSASPTGKYTEAFF. CDR3 coding DNA: TGCAGTGCTAGTCCCACAGGGAAGTACACTGAAGCTTTCTTT.

Points on this clonotype: In this CDR3 the conserved last residue, phenylalanine or tryptophan, is missing, so a read error is likely. The V call is TRBV3-1, the J call TRBJ2-7; D remains unclear. The CDR3 contains 13 residues. The germline V and J ends were trimmed by 5 bases and 5 bases, with 13 bases remaining between them. The V gene's germline CDR1 is LGHDT and CDR2 YNNKEL (reference sequence). The CDR3 nucleotides are TGTGCCAGCAGCAAAGGAAAAGGACACGAGCAGTACTTA. This gives the protein CASSKGKGHEQYL.

In the case of this clonotype: It may be a read error: a sequence one base away is much more abundant. In this CDR3 the conserved last residue, phenylalanine or tryptophan, is missing, so a read error is likely. The rearrangement links TRBV6-1 to TRBJ2-7; D call uncertain. This CDR3 has 10 amino acids. The ends were cut back, 7 bases at V and 3 bases at J, with 4 bases in the middle. Germline CDR1 reads MNHNS; CDR2 reads SASEGT. Here the CDR3 DNA reads TGTGCCAGCAAGTTCTACGAGCAGTACCTC. Translation gives CASKFYEQYL.

This clonotype counts as large (0.1 to 1%). The chain links TRBV3-1 to TRBJ2-1; possibly TRBD1 for D (5 bases). The CDR3 is made up of 15 amino acids. Germline lookup yields CDR1 LGHDT and CDR2 YNNKEL (reference sequence). V was clipped by 1 base and J by 2 bases, with 9 bases between them. CDR3: CASSQGTSTYNEQFF. CDR3 bases: TGTGCCAGCAGCCAAGGGACATCGACCTACAATGAGCAGTTCTTC.

With regard to this clonotype: One base away lies a much larger clone, so this may be a sequencing read error. The chain uses TRBV7-2 and TRBJ2-5; the D is unclear. The CDR3 is 13 residues long. From germline, CDR1 is SGHTA and CDR2 FQGNSA. The CDR3 region has the DNA TGTGCCAGCAGCCCCCGGACGGAAGAGGCCCAGTACTTC. This translates into CASSPRTEEAQYF.

J is TRBJ2-7 and V is TRBV12-3 or TRBV12-4; TRBD1 matches at 10 bases. V was clipped by 4 bases and J by 4 bases; unmatched bases: 7. The CDR3 is made up of 15 amino acids. The CDR3 region is CASSSTGTGVYEQYF. As DNA, the CDR3 is TGTGCCAGCAGTTCTACCGGGACAGGGGTGTACGAGCAGTACTTC.

This clonotype ranks as medium-sized. The chain combines TRBV28 with TRBJ2-5; 9 nucleotides line up with TRBD2. CDR3 size: 14 residues. Germline CDR1 is MDHEN and CDR2 is SYDVKM. Unmatched junction bases numbered 0, after V lost 1 base and J lost 3 bases. The CDR3 nucleotides read TGTGCCAGCAGTTTATTAGCGGGAGAAGAGACCCAGTACTTC. This codes for CASSLLAGEETQYF.

This clonotype ranks as medium-sized (0.01 to 0.1%). The J gene is TRBJ1-1, the V gene TRBV27; 8 bases align to TRBD1. CDR1 is MNHEY, CDR2 SMNVEV, per germline (reference sequence). V shed 2 bases, J shed 5 bases, and the junction held 4 bases outside the gene matches. The length of the CDR3 is 14 residues. CDR3 amino acids: CASSLQGAGTEAFF. CDR3 in DNA: TGTGCCAGCAGTTTACAGGGGGCTGGGACTGAAGCTTTCTTT.

This clonotype is medium-sized. This sequence joins TRBV20-1 and TRBJ2-7, with TRBD1 matching over 9 bases. After removal of 6 bases from V and 6 bases from J, the junction contained 9 bases not matched to a gene. The CDR3 sequence is 13 residues long. Per the germline V gene, CDR1 is DFQATT and CDR2 is SNEGSKA (reference sequence). The CDR3 protein is CSAGTGRRGEQYF. The CDR3 DNA reads as TGCAGTGCCGGGACAGGGCGAAGAGGCGAGCAGTACTTC.